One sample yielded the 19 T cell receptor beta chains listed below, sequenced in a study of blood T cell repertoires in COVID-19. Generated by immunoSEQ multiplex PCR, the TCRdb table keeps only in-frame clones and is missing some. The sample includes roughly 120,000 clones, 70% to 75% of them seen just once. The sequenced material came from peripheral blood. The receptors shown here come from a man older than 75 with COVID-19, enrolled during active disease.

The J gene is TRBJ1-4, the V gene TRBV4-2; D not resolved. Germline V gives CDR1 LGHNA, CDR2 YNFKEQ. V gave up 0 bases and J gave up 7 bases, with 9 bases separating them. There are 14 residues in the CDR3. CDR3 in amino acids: CASSQDGSGEKLFF. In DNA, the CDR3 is TGTGCCAGCAGCCAAGATGGCTCGGGTGAAAAACTGTTTTTT.

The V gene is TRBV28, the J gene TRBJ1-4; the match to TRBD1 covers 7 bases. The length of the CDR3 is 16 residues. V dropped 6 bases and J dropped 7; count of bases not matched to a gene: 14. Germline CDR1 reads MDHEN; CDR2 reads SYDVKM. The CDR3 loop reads CASRPRGPNWSEKLFF. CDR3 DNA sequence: TGTGCCAGCAGGCCGAGGGGGCCGAACTGGAGTGAAAAACTGTTTTTT.

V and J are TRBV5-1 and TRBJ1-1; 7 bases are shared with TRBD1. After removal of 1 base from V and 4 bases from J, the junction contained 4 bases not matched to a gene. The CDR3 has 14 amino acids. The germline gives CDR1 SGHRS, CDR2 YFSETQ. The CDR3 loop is CASSLRGGGTEAFF. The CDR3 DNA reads TGCGCCAGCAGCTTGAGAGGGGGCGGCACTGAAGCTTTCTTT.

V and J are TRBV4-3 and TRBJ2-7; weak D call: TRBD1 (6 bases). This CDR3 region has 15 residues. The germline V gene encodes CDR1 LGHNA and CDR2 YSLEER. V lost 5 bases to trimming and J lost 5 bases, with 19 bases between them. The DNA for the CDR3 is TGCGCCAGCAGCTCCACTCGGCAGGGGCCCCACGAGCAGTACTTC. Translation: CASSSTRQGPHEQYF.

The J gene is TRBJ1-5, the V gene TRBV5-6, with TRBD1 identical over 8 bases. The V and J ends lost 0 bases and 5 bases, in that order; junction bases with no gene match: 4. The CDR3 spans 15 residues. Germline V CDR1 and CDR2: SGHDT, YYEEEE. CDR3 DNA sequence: TGTGCCAGCAGCTTGGCCGGACAGGGCTATCAGCCCCAGCATTTT. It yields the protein CASSLAGQGYQPQHF.

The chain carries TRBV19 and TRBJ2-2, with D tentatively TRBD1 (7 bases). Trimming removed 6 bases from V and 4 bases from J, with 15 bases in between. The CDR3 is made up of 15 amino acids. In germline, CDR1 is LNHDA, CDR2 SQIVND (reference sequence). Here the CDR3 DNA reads TGTGCCAGTAGCCCCCTCAGGGGGGTCACCGGGGAGCTGTTTTTT. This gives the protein CASSPLRGVTGELFF.

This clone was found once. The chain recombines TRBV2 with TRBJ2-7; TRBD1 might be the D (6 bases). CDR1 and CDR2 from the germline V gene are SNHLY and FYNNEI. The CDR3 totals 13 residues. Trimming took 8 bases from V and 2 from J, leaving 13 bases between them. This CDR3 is CASGRTAAYEQYF. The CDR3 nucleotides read TGTGCCAGCGGAAGGACAGCCGCCTACGAGCAGTACTTC.

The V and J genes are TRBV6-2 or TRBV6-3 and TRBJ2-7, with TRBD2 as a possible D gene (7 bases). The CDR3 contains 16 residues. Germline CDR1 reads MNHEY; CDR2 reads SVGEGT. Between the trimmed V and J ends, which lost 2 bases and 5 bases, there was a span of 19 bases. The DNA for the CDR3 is TGTGCCAGCAGTTACCGGCCTCAGGGAGGGGGAGACGAGCAGTACTTC. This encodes CASSYRPQGGGDEQYF.

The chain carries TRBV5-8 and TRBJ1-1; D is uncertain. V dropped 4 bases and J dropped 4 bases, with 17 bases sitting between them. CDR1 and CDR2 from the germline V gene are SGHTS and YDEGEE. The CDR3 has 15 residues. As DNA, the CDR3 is TGTGCCAGCAGCACTTGGGAGGAACGACTCACTGAAGCTTTCTTT. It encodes CASSTWEERLTEAFF.

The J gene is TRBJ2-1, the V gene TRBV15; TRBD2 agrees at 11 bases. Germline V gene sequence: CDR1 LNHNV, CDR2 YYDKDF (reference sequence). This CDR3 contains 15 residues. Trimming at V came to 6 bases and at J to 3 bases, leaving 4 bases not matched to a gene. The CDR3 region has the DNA TGTGCCACCAGGCCGGGGACTAGCGGCTACAATGAGCAGTTCTTC. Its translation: CATRPGTSGYNEQFF.

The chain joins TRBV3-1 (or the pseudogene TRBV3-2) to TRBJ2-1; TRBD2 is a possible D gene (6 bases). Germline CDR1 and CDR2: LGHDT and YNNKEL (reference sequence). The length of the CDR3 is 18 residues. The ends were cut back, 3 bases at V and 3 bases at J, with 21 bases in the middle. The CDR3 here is CASSHKLAALLDYNEQFF. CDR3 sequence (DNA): TGTGCCAGCAGCCATAAGTTAGCGGCTCTACTGGACTACAATGAGCAGTTCTTC.

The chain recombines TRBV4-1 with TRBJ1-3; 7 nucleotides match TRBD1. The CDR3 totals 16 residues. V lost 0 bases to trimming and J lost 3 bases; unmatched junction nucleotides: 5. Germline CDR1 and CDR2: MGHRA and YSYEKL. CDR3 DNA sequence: TGCGCCAGCAGCCAAGAGCCAGGGGGTTATGGAAACACCATATATTTT. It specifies CASSQEPGGYGNTIYF.

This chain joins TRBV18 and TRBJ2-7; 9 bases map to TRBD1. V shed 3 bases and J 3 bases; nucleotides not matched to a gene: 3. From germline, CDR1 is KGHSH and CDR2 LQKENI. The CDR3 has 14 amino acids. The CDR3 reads CASSPGTGSYEQYF. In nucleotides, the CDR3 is TGTGCCAGCTCACCCGGGACAGGGAGCTACGAGCAGTACTTC.

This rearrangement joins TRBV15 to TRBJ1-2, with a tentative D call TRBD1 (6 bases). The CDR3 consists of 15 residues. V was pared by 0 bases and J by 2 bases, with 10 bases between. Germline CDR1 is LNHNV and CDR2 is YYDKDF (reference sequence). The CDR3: CATSREQGFNYGYTF. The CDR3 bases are TGTGCCACCAGCAGAGAACAGGGCTTCAACTATGGCTACACCTTC.

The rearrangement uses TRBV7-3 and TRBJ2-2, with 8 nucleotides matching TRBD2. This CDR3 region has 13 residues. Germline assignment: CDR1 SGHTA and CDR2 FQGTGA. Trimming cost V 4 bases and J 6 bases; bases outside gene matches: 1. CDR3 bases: TGTGCCAGCAGCTCGGGAGGGTCCGGGGAGCTGTTTTTT. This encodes CASSSGGSGELFF.

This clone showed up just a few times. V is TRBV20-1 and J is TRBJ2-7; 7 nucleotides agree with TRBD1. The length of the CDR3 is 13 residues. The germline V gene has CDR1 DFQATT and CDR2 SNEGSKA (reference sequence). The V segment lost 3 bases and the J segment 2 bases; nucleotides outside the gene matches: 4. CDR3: CSASLGQPYEQYF. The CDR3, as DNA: TGCAGTGCTAGTCTGGGACAGCCCTACGAGCAGTACTTC.

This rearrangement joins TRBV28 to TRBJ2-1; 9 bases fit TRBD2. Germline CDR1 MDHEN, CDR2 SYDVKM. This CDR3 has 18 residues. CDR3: CAASSSGGAGGDYNEQFF. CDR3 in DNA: TGTGCTGCTTCTTCTAGCGGTGGAGCGGGGGGTGACTACAATGAGCAGTTCTTC.

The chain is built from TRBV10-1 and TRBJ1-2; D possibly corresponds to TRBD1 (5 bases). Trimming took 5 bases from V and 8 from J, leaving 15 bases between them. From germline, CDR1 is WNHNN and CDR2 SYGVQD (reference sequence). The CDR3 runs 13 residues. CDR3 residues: CASSPAREEGYTF. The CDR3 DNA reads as TGCGCCAGCAGTCCTGCCAGGGAAGAAGGCTACACCTTC.

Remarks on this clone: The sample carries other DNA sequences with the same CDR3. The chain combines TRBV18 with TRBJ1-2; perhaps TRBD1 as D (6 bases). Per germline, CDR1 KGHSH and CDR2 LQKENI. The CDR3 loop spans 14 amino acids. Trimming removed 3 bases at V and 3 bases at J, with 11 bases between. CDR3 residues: CASSPRAGDYGYTF. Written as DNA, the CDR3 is TGTGCCAGCTCACCTCGGGCAGGGGACTATGGCTACACCTTC.